A selection of T cell receptor beta chains follows, all from one sample in a study of T cells in localized non-small cell lung cancer. Some clones are missing from TCRdb's copy, which holds only in-frame ones; the method was immunoSEQ multiplex PCR. Among about 40,000 clones, 70% to 90% were seen once, and the ten largest hold 3.5% to 4%. Material: peripheral blood, obtained before any cancer treatment. The source is a man aged 18 to 49 with stage I lung adenocarcinoma. The CDR3 runs from the conserved cysteine through the conserved F or W. A D gene is named only where the DNA matches it firmly. For some rows the clone size is stated as once, few or many, or as a class when expanded; others skip it.

d_gene | j_gene | v_gene | abundance | CDR3aa | CDR3nt
. | TRBJ1-1 | TRBV19 | . | CASSRAGRITEAFF | TGTGCCAGTAGTAGGGCAGGGCGAATCACTGAAGCTTTCTTT
TRBD2 | TRBJ2-3 | TRBV7-6 | . | CASSFGTRGSTDTQYF | TGTGCCAGCAGCTTCGGGACTAGGGGTAGCACAGATACGCAGTATTTT
. | TRBJ2-1 | TRBV30 | . | CAWSVPGRGAYNEQFF | TGTGCCTGGAGTGTACCGGGTAGGGGGGCCTACAATGAGCAGTTCTTC
TRBD2 | TRBJ2-4 | TRBV5-6 | . | CASSLELAGGENIQYF | TGTGCCAGCAGCTTGGAACTAGCGGGGGGTGAAAACATTCAGTACTTC
. | TRBJ1-4 | TRBV5-4 | . | CASSLDRDTNEKLFF | TGTGCCAGCAGCTTGGACCGGGACACTAATGAAAAACTGTTTTTT
TRBD1 | TRBJ1-1 | TRBV6-6 | . | CASSPRDRHTEAFF | TGTGCCAGCAGCCCCAGGGACAGGCACACTGAAGCTTTCTTT
TRBD1 | TRBJ2-6 | TRBV7-3 | . | CASSPRDRGTGANVLTF | TGTGCCAGCAGCCCACGGGACAGGGGGACCGGGGCCAACGTCCTGACTTTC
TRBD1 | TRBJ1-2 | TRBV5-4 | . | CASRSTGTGNYGYTF | TGTGCCAGCAGATCAACCGGGACAGGGAACTATGGCTACACCTTC
. | TRBJ2-3 | TRBV10-3 | . | CAISESGTDTQYF | TGTGCCATCAGTGAGTCGGGCACAGATACGCAGTATTTT
TRBD2 | TRBJ2-1 | TRBV5-1 | . | CASSSLAGGSNEQFF | TGCGCCAGCAGCTCCCTAGCGGGGGGGTCTAATGAGCAGTTCTTC
. | TRBJ2-4 | TRBV27 | . | CASSPTINRVAKNIQYF | TGTGCCAGCAGTCCGACTATAAACAGGGTAGCCAAAAACATTCAGTACTTC
. | TRBJ1-5 | TRBV9 | once | CASSVGQATNQPQHF | TGTGCCAGCAGCGTAGGGCAGGCCACGAATCAGCCCCAGCATTTT
. | TRBJ1-1 | TRBV7-8 | . | CASSSSGTLGTEAFF | TGTGCCAGCAGCTCCTCCGGGACATTGGGCACTGAAGCTTTCTTT
. | TRBJ1-5 | TRBV6-6 | few | CASSSRDSGAQHF | TGTGCCAGCAGTTCGAGGGATTCGGGAGCCCAGCATTTT
. | TRBJ1-2 | TRBV5-6 | medium-sized | CASSLTDLLYGYTF | TGTGCCAGCAGCTTAACGGACCTACTCTATGGCTACACCTTC
TRBD2 | TRBJ2-1 | TRBV25-1 | once | CASSRGRGEYNEQFF | TGTGCCAGCAGCCGGGGTCGGGGGGAATACAATGAGCAGTTCTTC
. | TRBJ1-6 | TRBV7-9 | . | CASSNPGTSTRLHF | TGTGCCAGCAGCAACCCCGGGACTTCCACGAGGCTCCACTTT
. | TRBJ1-4 | TRBV7-6 | once | CASSLDRVNEKLFF | TGTGCCAGCAGCCTCGACCGGGTTAATGAAAAACTGTTTTTT
. | TRBJ2-7 | TRBV12-5 | . | CASGLGTGLSSYEQYF | TGTGCTAGTGGTTTGGGGACGGGACTTAGCTCCTACGAGCAGTACTTC
TRBD1 | TRBJ1-1 | TRBV19 | . | CASRRTGNSVNTEAFF | TGTGCCAGTAGGCGGACAGGGAACTCTGTCAACACTGAAGCTTTCTTT
. | TRBJ1-1 | TRBV28 | . | CASSLRETEAFF | TGTGCCAGCAGTCTGAGGGAAACTGAAGCTTTCTTT
. | TRBJ1-1 | TRBV11-3 | once | CASSLDTGEAFF | TGTGCCAGCAGCTTAGATACGGGTGAAGCTTTCTTT
TRBD2 | TRBJ2-1 | TRBV2 | . | CASSEAGRGTNNEQFF | TGTGCCAGCAGTGAAGCCGGGCGGGGGACCAACAATGAGCAGTTCTTC
. | TRBJ2-3 | TRBV7-9 | . | CASSSQGHTDTQYF | TGTGCCAGCAGTTCACAGGGACACACAGATACGCAGTATTTT
. | TRBJ2-3 | TRBV10-3 | . | CAISIPGALSPDTQYF | TGTGCCATCAGTATCCCGGGAGCCCTTTCCCCAGATACGCAGTATTTT
. | TRBJ2-5 | TRBV5-5 | . | CASSLSPWDEETQYF | TGTGCCAGCAGCTTGTCACCCTGGGATGAAGAGACCCAGTACTTC
. | TRBJ2-5 | TRBV5-4 | . | CASSLQGAKETQYF | TGTGCCAGCAGCCTACAGGGAGCCAAAGAGACCCAGTACTTC
. | TRBJ2-3 | TRBV2 | once | CASSEASGGRDTQYF | TGTGCCAGCAGTGAAGCGTCAGGGGGGAGGGATACGCAGTATTTT